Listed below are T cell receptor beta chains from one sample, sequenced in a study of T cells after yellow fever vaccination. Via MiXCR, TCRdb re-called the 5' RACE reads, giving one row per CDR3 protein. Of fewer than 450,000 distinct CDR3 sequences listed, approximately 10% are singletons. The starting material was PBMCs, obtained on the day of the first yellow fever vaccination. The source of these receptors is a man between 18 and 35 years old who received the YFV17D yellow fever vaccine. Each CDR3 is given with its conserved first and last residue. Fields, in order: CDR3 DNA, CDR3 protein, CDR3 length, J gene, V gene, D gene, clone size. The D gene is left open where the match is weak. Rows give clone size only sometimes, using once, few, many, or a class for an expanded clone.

TGTGCCAGCAGCTTTGGACAGGCCGCAAACACTGAAGCTTTCTTT,CASSFGQAANTEAFF,15,TRBJ1-1,TRBV5-4,TRBD1,-
TGCGCCAGCAGCTTGGCGGGACCAGATACGCAGTATTTT,CASSLAGPDTQYF,13,TRBJ2-3,TRBV5-1,-,many
TGCGCCAGCAGCCAAGATATCCTAGGGTGGGACAGGGGCACAGATACGCAGTATTTT,CASSQDILGWDRGTDTQYF,19,TRBJ2-3,TRBV4-3,TRBD1,few
TGTGCCATCAGACAGGGGCTCAATCAGCCCCAGCATTTT,CAIRQGLNQPQHF,13,TRBJ1-5,TRBV10-3,TRBD1,-
TGTGCCAGCAGCCGGGACCCTCTCTCCAATCAGCCCCAGCATTTT,CASSRDPLSNQPQHF,15,TRBJ1-5,TRBV5-6,-,few
TGTGCCAGCAGCTTGCCTTATCGGGCGGGGGAGAACACCGGGGAGCTGTTTTTT,CASSLPYRAGENTGELFF,18,TRBJ2-2,TRBV7-6,TRBD2,-
TGTGCCAGCTCACCACAAGGGGCAAGTAACATTCAGTACTTC,CASSPQGASNIQYF,14,TRBJ2-4,TRBV18,-,few
TGTGCCAGCAGTTACTCAGCACAGGGGTTATACGAGCAGTACTTC,CASSYSAQGLYEQYF,15,TRBJ2-7,TRBV6-5,TRBD1,-
TGCGCCAGCAGCTTAGGGGGGGGGCCTGACAATGAGCAGTTCTTC,CASSLGGGPDNEQFF,15,TRBJ2-1,TRBV5-1,-,few
TGTGCCAGCTCACCGTATTCAATGAACACTGAAGCTTTCTTT,CASSPYSMNTEAFF,14,TRBJ1-1,TRBV18,-,-
TGTGCCAGCAGCCAGTCAATCCGGGCCCCTCAACAGCCCCAGCATTTT,CASSQSIRAPQQPQHF,16,TRBJ1-5,TRBV4-2,-,-
TGTGCCAGCAGCCGGACAGGGGAGACCCAGTACTTC,CASSRTGETQYF,12,TRBJ2-5,TRBV7-2,TRBD1,-
TGTGCCAGCAGCCAAGATACTAGCGGGGGGACGGGTACTTACGAGCAGTACTTC,CASSQDTSGGTGTYEQYF,18,TRBJ2-7,TRBV4-2,TRBD2,-
TGTGCCAGCAGTGAATTAGGGACAGGACTCTCCTACGAGCAGTACTTC,CASSELGTGLSYEQYF,16,TRBJ2-7,TRBV25-1,TRBD1,few
TGTGCCTGGAGTGTCAAGGGGCGAGGAGGCTACACCTTC,CAWSVKGRGGYTF,13,TRBJ1-2,TRBV30,-,few
TGTGCCAGCAGCTTTGACACCTCCTACGAGCAGTACTTC,CASSFDTSYEQYF,13,TRBJ2-7,TRBV7-9,-,-
TGTGCCAGTAAGGGACAGGGGTCGCAAGAGCAGTACTTC,CASKGQGSQEQYF,13,TRBJ2-7,TRBV19,TRBD1,few
TGCGCCAGCAGCCAAGTTTTAGCGGGGGGATCTCCCTACGAGCAGTACTTC,CASSQVLAGGSPYEQYF,17,TRBJ2-7,TRBV4-1,TRBD2,few
TGCGCCAGCAGCCAAGCTGGAGGTTTCGAGCAGTACTTC,CASSQAGGFEQYF,13,TRBJ2-7,TRBV4-1,-,-
TGTGCCAGCAGCCCCTTTGGACAGGGGGCGATTCAGCCCCAGCATTTT,CASSPFGQGAIQPQHF,16,TRBJ1-5,TRBV7-8,TRBD1,many
TGTGCCAGCAGCTTCGGGCGGGGGGGCAGAGATACGCAGTATTTT,CASSFGRGGRDTQYF,15,TRBJ2-3,TRBV7-3,TRBD2,-
TGTGCCAGCGAGGGGGGGAGAGCACCCCTCCACTTT,CASEGGRAPLHF,12,TRBJ1-6,TRBV2,-,-
TGTGCCAGCAGTCGGAGGGAGGGCACAGATACGCAGTATTTT,CASSRREGTDTQYF,14,TRBJ2-3,TRBV7-2,-,few
TGCAGTGCTAGACTCAGAGGAAGGGGTGCTCAGCCCCAGCATTTT,CSARLRGRGAQPQHF,15,TRBJ1-5,TRBV20-1,-,-
TGTGCCAGCAGCTTGGCCGGACTGGGGAACACTGAAGCTTTCTTT,CASSLAGLGNTEAFF,15,TRBJ1-1,TRBV5-4,-,-
TGTGCCACCAGAACGCCCAACGTGCTCAACTATGGCTACACCTTC,CATRTPNVLNYGYTF,15,TRBJ1-2,TRBV24-1,-,few
TGTGCCAGCAGCGTTGGGGACAGGGGCCTCTCTGGAAACACCATATATTTT,CASSVGDRGLSGNTIYF,17,TRBJ1-3,TRBV5-4,TRBD1,-
TGCAGTGCTAGACTCCCGGACAGGGCTAACATTCAGTACTTC,CSARLPDRANIQYF,14,TRBJ2-4,TRBV20-1,TRBD1,few
TGTGCCAGCAGTTTCGTTTGGGGTCTACAACCCTCTGGGGCCAACGTCCTGACTTTC,CASSFVWGLQPSGANVLTF,19,TRBJ2-6,TRBV6-5,-,few
TGCGCCAGCAGCTTGTCTTCGACAGAAGAGACCCAGTACTTC,CASSLSSTEETQYF,14,TRBJ2-5,TRBV5-1,-,few
TGTGCCAGCAGCCAAACTAGCGGGGGCGCGGTTTCAGATACGCAGTATTTT,CASSQTSGGAVSDTQYF,17,TRBJ2-3,TRBV4-2,TRBD2,-
TGTGCCAGCAGCTATTCCCCGAGGGACTACACAGATACGCAGTATTTT,CASSYSPRDYTDTQYF,16,TRBJ2-3,TRBV7-2,TRBD2,few
TGCGCCAGCGGTTTAGACAGGCCGTCGGCTGAAGCTTTCTTT,CASGLDRPSAEAFF,14,TRBJ1-1,TRBV5-1,-,-
TGTGCCAGCAGTTTAAGCCGGGAGACCTACGAGCAGTACTTC,CASSLSRETYEQYF,14,TRBJ2-7,TRBV12-3/TRBV12-4,-,-
TGTGCCAGCAGCTTAAGGGTCGGGCTAGCGGAGACCCAGTACTTC,CASSLRVGLAETQYF,15,TRBJ2-5,TRBV7-3,-,few
TGTGCCAGCAGCGCCAGAGGGGGAGGGTACAATGAGCAGTTCTTC,CASSARGGGYNEQFF,15,TRBJ2-1,TRBV7-9,-,-
TGTGCCAGCAGCCCTTGGGGAGTAAGGGGCTATGGCTACACCTTC,CASSPWGVRGYGYTF,15,TRBJ1-2,TRBV7-9,-,-
TGTGCCACCAGCAGAGTTAGCGGTAACACAGATACGCAGTATTTT,CATSRVSGNTDTQYF,15,TRBJ2-3,TRBV15,-,many
TGCGCCAGCAGCCTCGCGTCGGGGACAGGAGCCTACAATGAGCAGTTCTTC,CASSLASGTGAYNEQFF,17,TRBJ2-1,TRBV5-1,TRBD1,-
TGTGCCAGCAGCCTAGGGGTGGGGACAGATGAAAGCACAGATACGCAGTATTTT,CASSLGVGTDESTDTQYF,18,TRBJ2-3,TRBV11-2,TRBD1,few
TGTGCCAGCAGCTTAGACAGGGACAACGTCCTGACTTTC,CASSLDRDNVLTF,13,TRBJ2-6,TRBV7-2,-,few
TGTGCCAGCAGCTCCCCTCTTGCGGATAGCGGCCCGGAGACCCAGTACTTC,CASSSPLADSGPETQYF,17,TRBJ2-5,TRBV7-2,-,-
TGTGCCAGCAGTGTTAACTGGCCAGGCCAAGCTTTCTTT,CASSVNWPGQAFF,13,TRBJ1-1,TRBV25-1,-,-
TGCGCCAGCAGCTTGCGGTCCCGAGAGACCCAGTACTTC,CASSLRSRETQYF,13,TRBJ2-5,TRBV5-1,-,many
TGTGCCAGCAGCCAAGATCGGCTAGCGGAGACAGGGGATACGCAGTATTTT,CASSQDRLAETGDTQYF,17,TRBJ2-3,TRBV4-2,-,-
TGCGCCAGCAGCCGGTCGACAGATTCTGGAAACACCATATATTTT,CASSRSTDSGNTIYF,15,TRBJ1-3,TRBV4-3,-,few
TGTGCCAGCAGTTTACGGACAGGGACGTTAGATGAGCAGTTCTTC,CASSLRTGTLDEQFF,15,TRBJ2-1,TRBV12-3/TRBV12-4,TRBD1,-
TGTGCCAGCAGCCAAGCTCCCCACAGGGGTGGCGGGGAAAAACTGTTTTTT,CASSQAPHRGGGEKLFF,17,TRBJ1-4,TRBV4-2,TRBD1,few